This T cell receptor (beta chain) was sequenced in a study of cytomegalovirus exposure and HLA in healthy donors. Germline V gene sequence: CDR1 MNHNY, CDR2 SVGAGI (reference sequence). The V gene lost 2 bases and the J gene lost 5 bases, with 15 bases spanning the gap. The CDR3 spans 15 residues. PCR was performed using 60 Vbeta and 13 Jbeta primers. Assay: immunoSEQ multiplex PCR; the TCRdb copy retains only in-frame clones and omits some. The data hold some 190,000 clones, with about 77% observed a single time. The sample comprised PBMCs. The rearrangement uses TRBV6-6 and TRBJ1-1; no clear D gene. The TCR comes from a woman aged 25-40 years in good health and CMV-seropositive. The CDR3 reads CASSYPPRGDTEAFF. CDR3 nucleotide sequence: TGTGCCAGCAGTTACCCCCCTCGAGGTGATACTGAAGCTTTCTTT.